These T cell receptor beta chains were read from a single sample in a study of T cell repertoires in cytomegalovirus infection. TCRdb re-derived calls from the reads in MiXCR, one entry per CDR3 protein. The sample lists hundreds of thousands of distinct CDR3 sequences; about 29% were seen once. Their recognized antigens are unknown. Specimen: cultured PBMCs, collected from culture after CMV antigen stimulation. These receptors were obtained from a human donor in good health (CMV status not recorded). Some clones in this sample may be carry-over from other donors' samples. The CDR3 runs from the conserved cysteine through the conserved F or W. A D gene is named only where the DNA matches it firmly. Clone size is stated in some rows and not others, as once, few, many or a class when expanded.

clone size | J gene | V gene | D gene | CDR3 protein | CDR3 DNA
- | TRBJ1-5 | TRBV6-6 | - | CASSYSPGADQPQHF | TGTGCCAGCAGTTACTCTCCAGGGGCGGATCAGCCCCAGCATTTT
- | TRBJ1-5 | TRBV7-8 | TRBD1 | CASSWGQGDGQPQHF | TGTGCCAGCAGCTGGGGACAGGGGGATGGGCAGCCCCAGCATTTT
- | TRBJ2-5 | TRBV7-9 | - | CASSEQLGQETQYF | TGTGCCAGCAGCGAACAGCTAGGACAAGAGACCCAGTACTTC
- | TRBJ1-4 | TRBV7-9 | - | CASSTREEATNEKLFF | TGTGCCAGCAGCACCCGGGAGGAAGCAACTAATGAAAAACTGTTTTTT
- | TRBJ1-5 | TRBV18 | TRBD1 | CASSPETGTGFNQPQHF | TGTGCCAGCTCACCAGAAACCGGGACAGGATTTAATCAGCCCCAGCATTTT
- | TRBJ2-7 | TRBV5-1 | - | CASSLNPQGYEQYF | TGCGCCAGCAGCTTGAATCCGCAGGGGTACGAGCAGTACTTC
- | TRBJ1-2 | TRBV4-2 | TRBD1 | CASSLSAGTGIGYTF | TGTGCCAGCAGTCTTAGCGCCGGGACAGGGATCGGCTACACCTTC
few | TRBJ2-7 | TRBV7-2 | - | CASSAQLLGSSYEQYF | TGTGCCAGCAGCGCACAGCTGTTGGGGTCCTCCTACGAGCAGTACTTC
few | TRBJ2-7 | TRBV28 | TRBD2 | CASSLAIGASGAYEQYF | TGTGCCAGCAGTTTGGCTATCGGGGCTAGCGGGGCTTACGAGCAGTACTTC
- | TRBJ2-7 | TRBV7-2 | TRBD1 | CASSRTGGKYEQYF | TGTGCCAGCAGCCGGACAGGGGGCAAATACGAGCAGTACTTC
few | TRBJ2-1 | TRBV3-1 | TRBD2 | CASSQTSGGAIFRAEQFF | TGTGCCAGCAGTCAGACTAGCGGGGGGGCTATTTTCCGTGCTGAGCAGTTCTTC
- | TRBJ1-5 | TRBV23-1 | - | CASSQSTGKGNQPQHF | TGCGCCAGCAGTCAAAGTACAGGGAAGGGCAATCAGCCCCAGCATTTT
- | TRBJ2-5 | TRBV7-9 | - | CASSLPGPTQETQYF | TGTGCCAGCAGCTTACCGGGACCGACTCAAGAGACCCAGTACTTC
once | TRBJ2-5 | TRBV5-4 | TRBD2 | CASSMGGEETQYF | TGTGCCAGCAGCATGGGGGGGGAAGAGACCCAGTACTTC
- | TRBJ1-2 | TRBV19 | - | CASSKINYGYTF | TGTGCCAGTAGTAAAATTAACTATGGCTACACCTTC
- | TRBJ1-5 | TRBV4-1 | - | CASSQDWASNQPQHF | TGCGCCAGCAGCCAAGATTGGGCAAGCAATCAGCCCCAGCATTTT
- | TRBJ1-3 | TRBV18 | - | CASSRTADSGNTIYF | TGTGCCAGCTCACGGACCGCGGACTCTGGAAACACCATATATTTT
few | TRBJ2-3 | TRBV2 | - | CASSDSIRASGTDTQYF | TGTGCCAGCAGTGACAGTATTCGGGCTAGCGGCACAGATACGCAGTATTTT
many | TRBJ1-1 | TRBV7-2 | - | CASSVEELNTEAFF | TGTGCCAGCAGCGTGGAAGAGTTGAACACTGAAGCTTTCTTT
- | TRBJ1-1 | TRBV7-8 | TRBD1 | CASRPTGGWAEAFF | TGTGCCAGCAGGCCCACAGGGGGCTGGGCTGAAGCTTTCTTT
few | TRBJ1-2 | TRBV27 | - | CASSLVRGEGYTF | TGTGCCAGCAGTTTGGTGAGGGGTGAAGGCTACACCTTC
- | TRBJ2-5 | TRBV14 | - | CASSQDDSSQETQYF | TGTGCCAGCAGCCAAGATGACAGTTCTCAAGAGACCCAGTACTTC
- | TRBJ2-1 | TRBV4-2 | - | CASSQRPRPDSYNEQFF | TGTGCCAGCAGCCAACGCCCACGGCCTGACTCCTACAATGAGCAGTTCTTC
- | TRBJ2-7 | TRBV7-9 | TRBD1 | CASSHYRDRAYEQYF | TGTGCCAGCAGCCACTATCGGGACAGGGCCTACGAGCAGTACTTC
few | TRBJ2-1 | TRBV19 | TRBD2 | CASSIEGLAQFF | TGTGCCAGTAGTATAGAGGGACTAGCCCAGTTCTTC
many | TRBJ1-1 | TRBV7-2 | - | CASSWGEGAFF | TGTGCCAGCAGCTGGGGCGAGGGGGCTTTCTTT
- | TRBJ2-6 | TRBV5-1 | - | CASSLFTHAGANVLTF | TGCGCCAGCAGCTTGTTTACCCACGCTGGGGCCAACGTCCTGACTTTC
few | TRBJ1-6 | TRBV27 | - | CASSYLRQDSPLHF | TGTGCCAGCAGTTACCTGAGACAGGATTCACCCCTCCACTTT
- | TRBJ1-1 | TRBV6-1 | - | CASSELAETNTEAFF | TGTGCCAGCAGTGAATTAGCCGAAACGAACACTGAAGCTTTCTTT
many | TRBJ2-7 | TRBV12-3/TRBV12-4 | TRBD1 | CASRGTVSYEQYF | TGTGCCAGCAGGGGGACAGTCTCCTACGAGCAGTACTTC
many | TRBJ2-3 | TRBV5-1 | - | CASSLVGDGTDTQYF | TGCGCCAGCAGCTTGGTCGGGGACGGCACAGATACGCAGTATTTT
- | TRBJ1-5 | TRBV19 | - | CASSIPRRDTRRQGNQPQHF | TGTGCCAGTAGTATCCCACGCCGGGACACCCGCAGGCAGGGCAATCAGCCCCAGCATTTT
few | TRBJ1-2 | TRBV7-6 | - | CASSLGTENYGYTF | TGTGCCAGCAGCTTGGGGACGGAGAACTATGGCTACACCTTC
few | TRBJ2-7 | TRBV2 | TRBD1 | CASTRQGHEQYF | TGTGCCAGTACCCGACAGGGCCACGAGCAGTACTTC
few | TRBJ1-2 | TRBV7-3 | TRBD1 | CASSRSGPGQGNGYTF | TGTGCCAGCAGCCGGTCAGGCCCGGGACAGGGCAATGGCTACACCTTC
- | TRBJ1-5 | TRBV20-1 | - | CSARVTGSNQPQHF | TGCAGTGCTAGGGTAACAGGAAGCAATCAGCCCCAGCATTTT
- | TRBJ2-2 | TRBV5-4 | TRBD1 | CASSSDRGATGELFF | TGTGCCAGCAGCTCGGACAGGGGAGCTACCGGGGAGCTGTTTTTT
few | TRBJ1-1 | TRBV7-2 | - | CASSRRQLEAFF | TGTGCCAGCAGCCGCAGACAGCTTGAAGCTTTCTTT
- | TRBJ1-2 | TRBV19 | - | CASKRRQRDKGEGGYTF | TGTGCCAGTAAAAGGCGTCAGAGGGACAAAGGCGAGGGTGGCTACACCTTC
- | TRBJ2-5 | TRBV5-1 | - | CASSSQGRPWETQYF | TGCGCCAGCAGTTCACAGGGTAGACCTTGGGAGACCCAGTACTTC
- | TRBJ2-2 | TRBV7-2 | - | CASSLGSSTGELFF | TGTGCCAGCAGCTTAGGTTCTAGCACCGGGGAGCTGTTTTTT
many | TRBJ1-1 | TRBV12-3/TRBV12-4 | TRBD1 | CASSPGGSNTEAFF | TGTGCCAGCAGCCCAGGGGGATCGAACACTGAAGCTTTCTTT
- | TRBJ2-4 | TRBV28 | TRBD2 | CASRGPGGKAGVTNIQYF | TGTGCCAGCAGGGGACCCGGGGGGAAGGCGGGGGTTACAAACATTCAGTACTTC
- | TRBJ2-1 | TRBV6-1 | - | CASSYTRWGVPYNEQFF | TGTGCCAGCAGTTATACTCGTTGGGGTGTGCCCTACAATGAGCAGTTCTTC
- | TRBJ1-3 | TRBV6-5 | TRBD1 | CASSYSTGDGNTIYF | TGTGCCAGCAGTTACTCGACAGGGGACGGAAACACCATATATTTT
few | TRBJ2-5 | TRBV19 | - | CASSIRRGETQYF | TGTGCCAGTAGTATCCGGAGGGGCGAGACCCAGTACTTC
many | TRBJ2-2 | TRBV11-3 | TRBD2 | CASSLGGTNTGELFF | TGTGCCAGCAGTCTGGGGGGGACTAACACCGGGGAGCTGTTTTTT
once | TRBJ2-2 | TRBV7-6 | - | CASSIKIGAGELFF | TGTGCTAGCAGCATTAAAATTGGGGCCGGGGAGCTGTTTTTT
many | TRBJ2-2 | TRBV7-2 | - | CASSLSSATGELFF | TGTGCCAGCAGCTTATCCAGTGCCACCGGGGAGCTGTTTTTT
- | TRBJ1-5 | TRBV2 | - | CASMRGSYSNQPQHF | TGTGCCAGCATGAGGGGGAGTTATAGCAATCAGCCCCAGCATTTT
- | TRBJ2-7 | TRBV6-6 | - | CAIRRAEPYEQYF | TGTGCCATCAGAAGGGCAGAGCCCTACGAGCAGTACTTC